This T cell receptor beta chain was identified during a study of blood T cell repertoires in COVID-19. Sequencing was performed with immunoSEQ multiplex PCR; in TCRdb, only in-frame clones are kept and a portion is missing. The sample carries roughly 250,000 clones, 88% recorded once. This CDR3 has 14 residues. V was clipped by 1 base and J by 4 bases, with 8 bases between them. Germline V gene lookup returns CDR1 SNHLY and CDR2 FYNNEI. The specimen sequenced was PBMCs or T cells enriched from blood (not recorded which). The J gene is TRBJ1-5, the V gene TRBV2; D is unclear. The source of this sequence is a woman aged 40-49 years with acute COVID-19. The CDR3 DNA reads as TGTGCCAGCAGTGAAGGCCAGAATAATCAGCCCCAGCATTTT. Translation: CASSEGQNNQPQHF.